These 30 T cell receptor beta chains originate from one sample sequenced in a study of radiation and T cells in renal cell carcinoma. Time point meaning: blood 4 weeks post-SBRT, at nephrectomy. Treatment denoted: 15 Gy SBRT to primary tumor, nephrectomy 4 weeks later. Clones were read by immunoSEQ multiplex PCR, and TCRdb kept only the in-frame ones, dropping some. The repertoire holds over 35,000 clones, with roughly 80% as singletons. Sample: blood, taken from a patient whose treatment included radiotherapy and nephrectomy. The receptors were sampled from a woman aged 65 to 85 with renal cell carcinoma.

The chain is built from TRBV6-1 and TRBJ2-3; 10 nucleotides agree with TRBD2. Per the germline V gene, CDR1 is MNHNS and CDR2 is SASEGT. The V gene end was trimmed by 2 bases and the J gene end by 4 bases; junction bases not matched to a gene: 18. This CDR3 region has 20 residues. Written as DNA, the CDR3 is TGTGCCAGCAGTGAATACCCCACGGCCCAAGCGGGGGGGAATGCAGATACGCAGTATTTT. It specifies CASSEYPTAQAGGNADTQYF.

The chain carries TRBV4-1 and TRBJ2-7; TRBD2 aligns across 7 bases. Germline V gene data show CDR1 as MGHRA and CDR2 as YSYEKL. The V segment lost 4 bases and the J segment 3 bases; nucleotides outside the gene matches: 9. The CDR3 length is 15 residues. The CDR3 sequence: CASSREAGLNYEQYF. The CDR3 coding sequence is TGCGCCAGCAGCCGAGAAGCGGGACTTAACTACGAGCAGTACTTC.

This clone has a single count. The chain combines TRBV6-6 with TRBJ2-7, with D tentatively TRBD1 (6 bases). This CDR3 region has 13 residues. The V gene lost 5 bases and the J gene lost 4 bases, with 12 bases spanning the gap. The V gene's germline CDR1 is MNHNY and CDR2 SVGAGI (reference sequence). CDR3 region: CASSRAGVYEQYF. The CDR3 DNA sequence: TGTGCCAGCAGTAGAGCAGGGGTTTACGAGCAGTACTTC.

Ten or more counts support this clone. The V gene is TRBV6-5, the J gene TRBJ1-1; D is unclear. The CDR3 contains 15 residues. Per the germline V gene, CDR1 is MNHEY and CDR2 is SVGAGI. V was shortened by 0 bases and J by 3 bases, with 11 bases between the two germline ends. CDR3 sequence: CASSYSGKADTEAFF. The DNA of the CDR3 is TGTGCCAGCAGTTACTCAGGGAAGGCGGACACTGAAGCTTTCTTT.

This chain connects TRBV4-2 to TRBJ2-6, with a tentative D call TRBD1 (8 bases). Germline CDR1 LGHNA, CDR2 YNFKEQ. V shed 2 bases and J shed 3 bases, with 17 bases lying between them. The CDR3 extends over 18 amino acids. CDR3 in amino acids: CASSQTTGGGNGANVLTF. CDR3 nucleotides: TGTGCCAGCAGCCAAACTACAGGGGGGGGAAATGGGGCCAACGTCCTGACTTTC.

V usage is TRBV5-6 and J usage is TRBJ2-2; D may correspond to TRBD1 or TRBD2 (5 bases each). The CDR3 is 12 residues long. The germline V and J ends were trimmed by 4 bases and 8 bases, with 9 bases remaining between them. Germline V gene lookup returns CDR1 SGHDT and CDR2 YYEEEE. Here the CDR3 reads CASSPREGELFF. CDR3 sequence (DNA): TGTGCCAGCAGCCCCAGGGAGGGGGAGCTGTTTTTT.

The rearrangement links TRBV6-5 to TRBJ1-1; D gene unclear. CDR3 size: 11 residues. Looked up from germline, CDR1 is MNHEY and CDR2 is SVGAGI. V lost 6 bases to trimming and J lost 8 bases, with 10 bases between them. The CDR3 coding sequence is TGTGCCAGCAGGGTTCTACAAGAAGCTTTCTTT. Translating it yields CASRVLQEAFF.

As concerns this clone: Other DNA sequences in the sample encode the same CDR3. This chain links TRBV18 with TRBJ1-5; D is uncertain. The CDR3 has 13 residues. The V end was cut by 2 bases, the J end by 5 bases, with 7 bases between. CDR1 and CDR2 (germline): KGHSH, LQKENI. The CDR3: CASSPGSDQPQHF. The CDR3 coding sequence is TGTGCCAGCTCACCAGGTTCCGATCAGCCCCAGCATTTT.

The chain combines TRBV6-5 with TRBJ2-3, with 7 nucleotides matching TRBD1. V was pared by 8 bases and J by 6 bases, with 8 bases of the junction left unmatched. The germline V gene has CDR1 MNHEY and CDR2 SVGAGI. The CDR3 is made up of 13 amino acids. The CDR3 reads CASGTDGADTQYF. Written as DNA, the CDR3 is TGTGCCAGCGGGACAGATGGCGCTGATACGCAGTATTTT.

This clone was counted a single time. J is TRBJ2-2 and V is TRBV10-3; possibly TRBD2 for D (5 bases). The germline V gene has CDR1 ENHRY and CDR2 SYGVKD. The CDR3 loop spans 13 amino acids. The V and J ends lost 10 bases and 2 bases respectively, with 11 bases between them. The CDR3 DNA reads TGTGCCACCGAGGGCAGCAACACCGGGGAGCTGTTTTTT. This encodes CATEGSNTGELFF.

The V call is TRBV27, the J call TRBJ1-2; 7 nucleotides align to TRBD1. With V trimmed by 3 bases and J by 4 bases, 8 bases remained unmatched. Germline loops: CDR1 MNHEY, CDR2 SMNVEV (reference sequence). The CDR3 consists of 15 residues. The CDR3 region is CASSFADRVAYGYTF. CDR3 nucleotide sequence: TGTGCCAGCAGTTTCGCCGACAGGGTAGCCTATGGCTACACCTTC.

This chain connects TRBV5-1 to TRBJ2-5, with 9 bases matching TRBD2. The CDR3 totals 18 residues. Germline CDR1 SGHRS, CDR2 YFSETQ. The V and J ends lost 0 bases and 4 bases, in that order; junction bases with no gene match: 13. CDR3 nucleotide sequence: TGCGCCAGCAGCTTGGAATTTATTAGCGGGAGTATTGGAGAGACCCAGTACTTC. Protein sequence: CASSLEFISGSIGETQYF.

The chain is built from TRBV12-5 and TRBJ2-5, with a possible D match to TRBD2 (6 bases). The DNA end lines up better with TRBJ2-7; the J call may be wrong. This CDR3 has 15 residues. The germline V gene encodes CDR1 LGHNT and CDR2 FRNRAP. CDR3 residues: CASGFVVAEGYEQYF. CDR3 DNA: TGTGCTAGTGGTTTTGTAGTAGCGGAGGGTTACGAGCAGTACTTC.

The J gene is TRBJ2-1, the V gene TRBV7-2, with 8 bases lining up with TRBD2. V lost 6 bases to trimming and J lost 1 base; unmatched junction nucleotides: 5. The CDR3 is made up of 15 amino acids. CDR1 and CDR2 (germline): SGHTA, FQGNSA. The CDR3 is CASSASSGSYNEQFF. CDR3 in DNA: TGTGCCAGCAGTGCCTCTAGCGGGTCCTACAATGAGCAGTTCTTC.

The J gene is TRBJ2-1, the V gene TRBV5-1; TRBD1 agrees at 10 bases. The ends lost 3 bases at V and 7 bases at J; junction bases unmatched: 4. The CDR3 length is 14 residues. The germline gives CDR1 SGHRS, CDR2 YFSETQ. The CDR3 reads CASSSGQGRNEQFF. DNA of the CDR3: TGCGCCAGCAGCTCGGGACAGGGGAGAAATGAGCAGTTCTTC.

The chain joins TRBV27 to TRBJ1-4; no clear D gene. This CDR3 comprises 13 residues. V shed 1 base and J shed 8 bases, with 8 bases lying between them. Germline loops: CDR1 MNHEY, CDR2 SMNVEV (reference sequence). CDR3 nucleotide sequence: TGTGCCAGCAGTTTATGGGCGGACGAAAAACTGTTTTTT. Translated, it gives CASSLWADEKLFF.

The DNA of the CDR3 is TGTGCCAGCAGTTCCCGCTTGGTCACTGAAGCTTTCTTT. This gives the protein CASSSRLVTEAFF. The J gene is TRBJ1-1, the V gene TRBV6-5; D call uncertain. V was pared by 4 bases and J by 4 bases, with 10 bases between. CDR1 and CDR2 (germline): MNHEY, SVGAGI. The length of the CDR3 is 13 residues.

This chain links TRBV6-5 with TRBJ2-3; D is possibly TRBD1 or TRBD2 (5 bases each). Deletions cut 0 bases from V and 4 bases from J, with 14 bases between. This CDR3 contains 16 residues. Germline CDR1 reads MNHEY; CDR2 reads SVGAGI. Here the CDR3 DNA reads TGTGCCAGCAGTTACTCCCCGGGACCTCAGGCAGATACGCAGTATTTT. Encoded protein: CASSYSPGPQADTQYF.

The chain carries TRBV10-3 and TRBJ2-3; D may be TRBD1 (6 bases). V was clipped by 4 bases and J by 3 bases, with 14 bases between them. This CDR3 has 15 residues. CDR1 ENHRY and CDR2 SYGVKD come from the germline V gene. The CDR3: CAISATQGGTDTQYF. In nucleotides, the CDR3 is TGTGCCATCAGTGCCACACAGGGTGGTACAGATACGCAGTATTTT.

The chain recombines TRBV5-1 with TRBJ1-4; D might be TRBD1 (6 bases). V lost 0 bases and J 2 bases, leaving 8 bases between the germline ends. CDR1 SGHRS and CDR2 YFSETQ come from the germline V gene. CDR3 length equals 15 residues. Written as DNA, the CDR3 is TGCGCCAGCAGCTTGGCAACAGGGACTAATGAAAAACTGTTTTTT. Its translation: CASSLATGTNEKLFF.

The gene calls are TRBV9 and TRBJ2-1; the match to TRBD2 covers 7 bases. The CDR3 is 15 amino acids. Per germline, CDR1 SGDLS and CDR2 YYNGEE. Trimming at V came to 0 bases and at J to 6 bases, leaving 6 bases not matched to a gene. CDR3 sequence: CASSVGLAEPNEQFF. Written as DNA, the CDR3 is TGTGCCAGCAGCGTAGGTCTAGCGGAGCCCAATGAGCAGTTCTTC.

This chain uses TRBV5-6 with TRBJ2-5; D perhaps matches TRBD1 (6 bases). The CDR3 loop spans 16 amino acids. Germline V CDR1 and CDR2: SGHDT, YYEEEE. Trimming shortened V by 3 bases and J by 1 base, and 16 bases separated the two germline ends. CDR3 in DNA: TGTGCCAGCAGCTCCCGGGGCAGGGGAGCCCAAGAGACCCAGTACTTC. Protein: CASSSRGRGAQETQYF.

The chain recombines TRBV14 with TRBJ1-6; D is uncertain. The germline V gene encodes CDR1 SGHDN and CDR2 FVKESK. CDR3 size: 13 residues. V lost 3 bases, J lost 6 bases, and 6 bases lay in between. The DNA for the CDR3 is TGTGCCAGCAGCCAGCTGATTAATTCACCCCTCCACTTT. This codes for CASSQLINSPLHF. The whole variable domain, filled in from reference TRBV14 and TRBJ1-6, reads EAGVTQFPSHSVIEKGQTVTLRCDPISGHDNLYWYRRVMGKEIKFLLHFVKESKQDESGMPNNRFLAERTGGTYSTLKVQPAELEDSGVYFCASSQLINSPLHFGNGTRLTVT.

The table lists this clone with a few counts. The chain recombines TRBV5-1 with TRBJ2-2, with D tentatively TRBD1 (5 bases). The V gene's germline CDR1 is SGHRS and CDR2 YFSETQ. Between the trimmed V and J ends, which lost 4 bases and 0 bases, there was a span of 13 bases. The length of the CDR3 is 16 residues. The CDR3 DNA sequence: TGCGCCAGCAGCCGAGTTGACAGCCCGAACACCGGGGAGCTGTTTTTT. This gives the protein CASSRVDSPNTGELFF.

To note about this clone: This sample includes further DNA sequences coding for the same CDR3. The CDR3 reads CASSSDSYGYTF. The CDR3 region has the DNA TGTGCCAGCAGCTCCGACAGCTATGGCTACACCTTC. V gene TRBV5-4 combines with J gene TRBJ1-2, with a possible D match to TRBD1 (5 bases). Deletions cut 3 bases from V and 4 bases from J, with 7 bases between. Germline CDR1 and CDR2: SGHNT and YYREEE (reference sequence). The CDR3 length is 12 residues.

The chain is built from TRBV2 and TRBJ1-2; D call uncertain. V shed 4 bases and J shed 4 bases, with 7 bases lying between them. The CDR3 has 12 residues. CDR1 SNHLY and CDR2 FYNNEI come from the germline V gene. CDR3 coding DNA: TGTGCCAGCAGTGTAAGCACCTATGGCTACACCTTC. It encodes CASSVSTYGYTF.

This sequence joins TRBV5-1 and TRBJ2-5; D unclear. V was clipped by 4 bases and J by 5 bases, with 9 bases between them. Germline assignment: CDR1 SGHRS and CDR2 YFSETQ. CDR3 length equals 12 residues. CDR3 nucleotides: TGCGCCAGCAGCAAGAATGGGGAGACCCAGTACTTC. Its translation: CASSKNGETQYF.

The V gene is TRBV27, the J gene TRBJ2-3; D is undetermined. CDR3 length equals 15 residues. Germline V lookup: CDR1 MNHEY, CDR2 SMNVEV (reference sequence). Trimming left V 5 bases short and J 1 base short, with 13 bases between. In DNA form, the CDR3 reads TGTGCCAGCAGTCCGGACCTCGGAGGCACAGATACGCAGTATTTT. It specifies CASSPDLGGTDTQYF.

CDR3 residues: CASSFKGAGNTIYF. The DNA of the CDR3 is TGTGCCAGCAGTTTTAAAGGAGCTGGAAACACCATATATTTT. The chain combines TRBV27 with TRBJ1-3, with unresolved D. CDR3 length equals 14 residues. Between the trimmed V and J ends, which lost 3 bases and 2 bases, there was a span of 8 bases. Per the germline V gene, CDR1 is MNHEY and CDR2 is SMNVEV (reference sequence).

This chain uses TRBV6-1 with TRBJ1-2; D ambiguous. V was clipped by 4 bases and J by 0 bases, with 6 bases between them. There are 13 residues in the CDR3. Germline CDR1 MNHNS, CDR2 SASEGT. Here the CDR3 DNA reads TGTGCCAGCAGTGTACAGCCTAACTATGGCTACACCTTC. It yields the protein CASSVQPNYGYTF.